This T cell receptor (beta chain) came from a study of blood T cell repertoires in COVID-19. As processed by the authors: Reference gene primer amplification gave nucleated cell count estimates. TCRdb keeps only in-frame clones here, not all; method: immunoSEQ multiplex PCR. V, J and clone size reflect that table, while D and trimming were determined from the DNA. The sample lists a few hundred thousand clones; 85% were seen once. CDR3 length: 16 amino acids. Trimming at V came to 7 bases and at J to 6 bases, leaving 13 bases not matched to a gene. Per germline, CDR1 LNHDA and CDR2 SQIVND (reference sequence).

This TCR derives from a man aged 35-49 years who had recovered from COVID-19. Sequenced: PBMCs or T cells enriched from blood (not recorded which). The gene calls are TRBV19 and TRBJ1-5, with 9 bases lining up with TRBD1. In DNA, the CDR3 is TGTGCCAGTAAGGGGGCGACAGGGGGGTTTTCTCAGCCCCAGCATTTT. This encodes CASKGATGGFSQPQHF.